This T cell receptor (beta chain) was recorded in a study of cytomegalovirus exposure and HLA in healthy donors. Vbeta (60) and Jbeta (13) primers were used in the PCR. The table came from immunoSEQ multiplex PCR; TCRdb's copy has only in-frame clones and leaves some out. The table has about 90,000 clones, over 50% seen once; the top ten hold under 4%. The CDR3 runs to 13 residues. From germline, CDR1 is MNHNS and CDR2 SASEGT. Trimming removed 6 bases at V and 3 bases at J, with 12 bases between. Study findings and constraints: Several of the most significant clusters appeared linked to common viral pathogens, based on a later analysis. Researchers reported in a later analysis that a missense DCLRE1C variant was tied to TCR beta V- and J-gene trimming.

Comment on this clone: What it recognizes is unknown.

The chain joins TRBV6-1 to TRBJ2-7, with a tentative D call TRBD2 (6 bases). The clonotype was recovered from a man aged 25 to 40 in good health and CMV-seronegative. Sequenced sample: PBMCs. The CDR3 sequence: CASRAGGDYEQYF. The CDR3 coding sequence is TGTGCCAGCAGGGCCGGGGGTGACTACGAGCAGTACTTC.